Following are 30 T cell receptor beta chains from one sample sequenced in a study of cytotoxic CD8 clonotypes in ibrutinib-treated CLL (dated by TCRdb to the early 2020s). Taken with the paper, the label for time point translates to: roughly 2 years on ibrutinib. The library was built by means of the immunoSEQ multiplex PCR assay. In TCRdb, the immuneACCESS table is reduced to in-frame sequences with V and J assigned. These tables do not hold every clone; where another copy was compared, an unresolved V gene accounts for under half, and the others remain unexplained. The sample table holds 150,000 to 250,000 clones, of which about 72% were seen once. The biggest ten clones account for 13% of the sample. The material sequenced was PBMCs, taken after 24 months of ibrutinib treatment. These receptors were taken from a human donor with chronic lymphocytic leukemia.

The CDR3 sequence: CASSSLSGNTIYF. The CDR3 bases are TGTGCCAGCAGCTCCCTCTCTGGAAACACCATATATTTT. V usage is TRBV5-4 and J usage is TRBJ1-3; unclear D gene. The CDR3 contains 13 residues. Trimming removed 3 bases at V and 0 bases at J, with 4 bases between. CDR1 SGHNT and CDR2 YYREEE come from the germline V gene (reference sequence).

J is TRBJ2-1 and V is TRBV4-3; 11 bases fit TRBD1. Germline V gene sequence: CDR1 LGHNA, CDR2 YSLEER. With V trimmed by 4 bases and J by 2 bases, 1 base remained unmatched. This CDR3 comprises 15 residues. The CDR3 DNA follows: TGCGCCAGCAGCCGGGACAGGGGGACCTACAATGAGCAGTTCTTC. Amino acids: CASSRDRGTYNEQFF.

The chain carries TRBV18 and TRBJ1-4; 10 bases are a match to TRBD1. V shed 3 bases, J shed 6 bases, and the junction held 10 bases outside the gene matches. CDR1 and CDR2 (germline): KGHSH, LQKENI. This CDR3 spans 17 amino acids. The CDR3 loop reads CASSPSTGTGEHEKLFF. Here the CDR3 DNA reads TGTGCCAGCTCACCCTCTACCGGGACAGGGGAACATGAAAAACTGTTTTTT.

This clone has just a few counts. The gene calls are TRBV19 and TRBJ1-2; 7 nucleotides agree with TRBD1. The CDR3 has 13 amino acids. Germline V gene data show CDR1 as LNHDA and CDR2 as SQIVND (reference sequence). V gave up 7 bases and J gave up 4 bases; unmatched junction bases: 6. This chain's CDR3 is CASKTGDGYGYTF. In DNA, the CDR3 is TGTGCCAGTAAAACAGGGGACGGCTATGGCTACACCTTC.

The V call is TRBV4-1, the J call TRBJ2-5; maybe TRBD2 (5 bases). The germline V gene encodes CDR1 MGHRA and CDR2 YSYEKL. Trimming cost V 0 bases and J 1 base, with 9 bases left between them. The CDR3 is 15 amino acids. CDR3 in DNA: TGCGCCAGCAGCCAAGAAGGCGGGTTCCAAGAGACCCAGTACTTC. It translates to CASSQEGGFQETQYF.

The chain recombines TRBV5-4 with TRBJ2-3, with D possibly being TRBD2 (6 bases). The germline V gene encodes CDR1 SGHNT and CDR2 YYREEE (reference sequence). V was clipped by 0 bases and J by 1 base, with 6 bases between them. The CDR3 is 14 residues long. This CDR3 reads CASSLGLGTDTQYF. The CDR3 DNA reads TGTGCCAGCAGCTTGGGACTAGGCACAGATACGCAGTATTTT.

This chain uses TRBV5-1 with TRBJ1-2; D gene uncertain. The germline V gene has CDR1 SGHRS and CDR2 YFSETQ. The CDR3 has 14 residues. The ends were cut back, 0 bases at V and 4 bases at J, with 10 bases in the middle. This CDR3 is CASSLGASAYGYTF. Here the CDR3 DNA reads TGCGCCAGCAGCTTGGGAGCTTCAGCCTATGGCTACACCTTC.

The chain carries TRBV7-2 and TRBJ2-3; 11 nucleotides align to TRBD2. V trimming: 5 bases; J trimming: 0 bases; junction bases outside the gene matches: 10. The CDR3 has 18 residues. Germline-derived CDR1 and CDR2 are SGHTA and FQGNSA. The CDR3 bases are TGTGCCAGCAGCCTCGTAGCGGGAGGGCCTACTAGCACAGATACGCAGTATTTT. This gives the protein CASSLVAGGPTSTDTQYF.

This clone was picked up one time. The J gene is TRBJ2-7, the V gene TRBV7-2, with D unclear. Germline values: CDR1 SGHTA, CDR2 FQGNSA. This CDR3 has 15 residues. The V gene lost 4 bases and the J gene lost 0 bases, with 13 bases spanning the gap. As DNA, the CDR3 is TGTGCCAGCAGCTCCGACCTGAGAGACTCCTACGAGCAGTACTTC. Protein: CASSSDLRDSYEQYF.

The rearrangement links TRBV7-9 to TRBJ2-3; D not resolved. The CDR3 length is 18 residues. The V gene's germline CDR1 is SEHNR and CDR2 FQNEAQ (reference sequence). The V end lost 1 base, the J end lost 0 bases, and 17 bases lay between the germline ends. This CDR3 reads CASSLGVPVWYSTDTQYF. The CDR3 DNA follows: TGTGCCAGCAGCTTAGGGGTCCCCGTGTGGTATAGCACAGATACGCAGTATTTT.

The chain carries TRBV4-1 and TRBJ2-7; TRBD2 matches 12 bases. CDR3 length equals 16 residues. V was pared by 4 bases and J by 2 bases, with 6 bases of the junction left unmatched. CDR1 and CDR2 from the germline V gene are MGHRA and YSYEKL. CDR3 region: CASSRRLAGDTYEQYF. The CDR3 DNA reads as TGCGCCAGCAGCCGCCGACTAGCGGGAGATACCTACGAGCAGTACTTC.

The chain combines TRBV20-1 with TRBJ1-2; no firm D call. Germline V gene data show CDR1 as DFQATT and CDR2 as SNEGSKA (reference sequence). The CDR3 sequence is 11 residues long. V lost 1 base and J 5 bases, leaving 5 bases between the germline ends. CDR3 coding DNA: TGCAGTGCTAGAGCTGGGTATGGCTACACCTTC. Translating it yields CSARAGYGYTF.

This clone has a single count. The chain uses TRBV5-4 and TRBJ2-1; D possibly corresponds to TRBD2 (5 bases). The germline CDR1 and CDR2 sequences are SGHNT and YYREEE (reference sequence). Trimming shortened V by 0 bases and J by 1 base, and 14 bases separated the two germline ends. The CDR3 loop spans 17 amino acids. CDR3 DNA sequence: TGTGCCAGCAGCTTGGGAGTGGAGCGGATTTCCTACAATGAGCAGTTCTTC. Translated, it gives CASSLGVERISYNEQFF.

The chain has TRBV6-6 and TRBJ2-7; D may be TRBD1 (6 bases). Germline V CDR1 and CDR2: MNHNY, SVGAGI (reference sequence). Trimming pared 5 bases from V and 0 bases from J, leaving 11 bases between. CDR3 length: 14 residues. The CDR3 coding sequence is TGTGCCAGCAGTCCCTACAGGGTCTCCTACGAGCAGTACTTC. Its translation: CASSPYRVSYEQYF.

The J gene is TRBJ2-7, the V gene TRBV14; 10 bases line up with TRBD2. The CDR3 runs to 15 residues. Germline values: CDR1 SGHDN, CDR2 FVKESK. The ends lost 4 bases at V and 4 bases at J; junction bases unmatched: 7. CDR3 in DNA: TGTGCCAGCAGCCCCCTACTAGCGGGATCGTACGAGCAGTACTTC. It codes for CASSPLLAGSYEQYF.

V is TRBV5-6 and J is TRBJ2-5, with D possibly being TRBD1 or TRBD2 (5 bases each). The V gene lost 0 bases and the J gene lost 2 bases, with 11 bases spanning the gap. Germline V gene lookup returns CDR1 SGHDT and CDR2 YYEEEE. This CDR3 is 15 amino acids long. The CDR3 spells CASSLAGAGQETQYF. The CDR3 DNA reads TGTGCCAGCAGCTTGGCCGGGGCCGGTCAAGAGACCCAGTACTTC. Looking up the rest from reference TRBV5-6 and TRBJ2-5 gives the full variable domain: DAGVTQSPTHLIKTRGQQVTLRCSPKSGHDTVSWYQQALGQGPQFIFQYYEEEERQRGNFPDRFSGHQFPNYSSELNVNALLLGDSALYLCASSLAGAGQETQYFGPGTRLLVL.

The chain has TRBV6-4 and TRBJ2-3, with D uncertain. CDR1 is MRHNA, CDR2 SNTAGT, per germline. The V and J ends lost 3 bases and 4 bases respectively, with 8 bases between them. CDR3 length: 13 residues. The CDR3 DNA is TGTGCCAGCAGTGAAGGACCGTCAGATACGCAGTATTTT. This translates into CASSEGPSDTQYF.

This clone came up a few times. The chain carries TRBV19 and TRBJ2-1; 7 bases are a match to TRBD2. Germline V gene lookup returns CDR1 LNHDA and CDR2 SQIVND (reference sequence). V trimming: 5 bases; J trimming: 7 bases; junction bases outside the gene matches: 11. The length of the CDR3 is 15 residues. The CDR3 region has the DNA TGTGCCAGTAGTTTAGCGGGCCAATACAAGAATGAGCAGTTCTTC. Amino acid sequence: CASSLAGQYKNEQFF.

V usage is TRBV6-5 and J usage is TRBJ2-7, with D hard to call. Trimming stripped 6 bases from V and 2 bases from J, with 8 bases between. The CDR3 has 12 amino acids. Germline lookup yields CDR1 MNHEY and CDR2 SVGAGI. CDR3 sequence (DNA): TGTGCCAGCAGGGAGAATACCTACGAGCAGTACTTC. Amino acids: CASRENTYEQYF.

The CDR3 region has the DNA TGCGCCAGCAGCCCACGACTAGCGGGGCATCACATTAAACACTACAATGAGCAGTTCTTC. It is translated as CASSPRLAGHHIKHYNEQFF. The chain combines TRBV4-3 with TRBJ2-1; 11 positions agree with TRBD2. The trim removed 4 bases at V and 3 bases at J, leaving 17 bases unmatched. The CDR3 is made up of 20 amino acids. Germline lookup yields CDR1 LGHNA and CDR2 YSLEER.

This clone was detected once. The J gene is TRBJ1-2, the V gene TRBV6-5; D uncertain. Per the germline V gene, CDR1 is MNHEY and CDR2 is SVGAGI. The CDR3 consists of 13 residues. The ends were cut back, 2 bases at V and 4 bases at J, with 8 bases in the middle. In DNA, the CDR3 is TGTGCCAGCAGTTACGCGTTTAGCTATGGCTACACCTTC. Translated, it gives CASSYAFSYGYTF.

The gene calls are TRBV6-1 and TRBJ1-5, with TRBD1 matching 9 bases. Germline-derived CDR1 and CDR2 are MNHNS and SASEGT. The J segment lost 6 bases and the V segment lost 7 bases, leaving 7 bases of the junction unmatched. CDR3 size: 14 residues. The CDR3 DNA is TGTGCCAGCACCGTCGGGACAGGGTCTCAGCCCCAGCATTTT. This gives the protein CASTVGTGSQPQHF.

J is TRBJ2-7 and V is TRBV2, with no clear D. With 8 bases removed from V and 2 bases from J, the gap between germline ends came to 7 bases. Germline CDR1 and CDR2: SNHLY and FYNNEI. CDR3 length equals 11 residues. Written as DNA, the CDR3 is TGTGCCAGCGGATTACCCTACGAGCAGTACTTC. It yields the protein CASGLPYEQYF.

The V and J genes are TRBV5-8 and TRBJ1-2; D possibly corresponds to TRBD1 (6 bases). Looked up from germline, CDR1 is SGHTS and CDR2 is YDEGEE. V was clipped by 4 bases and J by 4 bases, with 17 bases between them. The CDR3 covers 15 residues. CDR3 DNA: TGTGCCAGCAGCCCTGGAGGGGGGTTGGGCTATGGCTACACCTTC. Its translation: CASSPGGGLGYGYTF.

The chain recombines TRBV18 with TRBJ2-2; D is unresolved. V dropped 2 bases and J dropped 5 bases, with 12 bases sitting between them. Per germline, CDR1 KGHSH and CDR2 LQKENI. The length of the CDR3 is 15 residues. DNA of the CDR3: TGTGCCAGCTCACCATTGTCTCCGGGTACCGGGGAGCTGTTTTTT. This translates into CASSPLSPGTGELFF.

The rearrangement links TRBV7-2 to TRBJ2-3; D is tentatively TRBD1 or TRBD2 (5 bases each). This CDR3 spans 13 amino acids. In germline, CDR1 is SGHTA, CDR2 FQGNSA. Trimming took off 6 bases at V and 3 bases at J, with 10 bases between the two ends. CDR3 sequence: CASRGEKTDTQYF. In DNA form, the CDR3 reads TGTGCCAGCAGGGGGGAGAAAACAGATACGCAGTATTTT.

The chain recombines TRBV13 with TRBJ2-7; TRBD2 agrees at 9 bases. V lost 3 bases to trimming and J lost 3 bases; unmatched junction nucleotides: 3. The CDR3 sequence is 14 residues long. Germline CDR1 reads PRHDT; CDR2 reads FYEKMQ (reference sequence). The CDR3 reads CASSLFSGSYEQYF. CDR3 coding DNA: TGTGCCAGCAGCTTGTTTAGCGGGAGCTACGAGCAGTACTTC.

The chain links TRBV7-2 to TRBJ1-5; D is unclear. V was clipped by 1 base and J by 0 bases, with 7 bases between them. The CDR3 length is 15 residues. The germline V gene has CDR1 SGHTA and CDR2 FQGNSA. The CDR3 coding sequence is TGTGCCAGCAGCTTAGGATTGGATAGCAATCAGCCCCAGCATTTT. Protein: CASSLGLDSNQPQHF.

In regard to this clone: A read error may account for a junction end that differs from germline. This chain uses TRBV4-3 with TRBJ1-5; D uncertain. The length of the CDR3 is 17 residues. CDR1 LGHNA and CDR2 YSLEER come from the germline V gene. CDR3 bases: TGCGCCAGCAGCCAAGTCGTATCCAGGTATAGCAATCGGCCCCAGCATTTT. Translated: CASSQVVSRYSNRPQHF.

The rearrangement joins TRBV28 to TRBJ2-1; D tentatively fits TRBD1 or TRBD2 (5 bases each). Germline CDR1 reads MDHEN; CDR2 reads SYDVKM. The CDR3 sequence is 17 residues long. The germline V and J ends were trimmed by 2 bases and 4 bases, with 18 bases remaining between them. CDR3 sequence: CASSLPQGGSEYNEQFF. The CDR3 DNA is TGTGCCAGCAGTTTACCTCAGGGTGGGAGTGAGTACAATGAGCAGTTCTTC.